Listed below are T cell receptor beta chains from one sample, sequenced in a study of blood T cell repertoires in COVID-19. The method was immunoSEQ multiplex PCR; TCRdb's version includes in-frame clones alone and lacks a portion of them. Of 130,000 or so clones in the sample, roughly 80% were seen once. The specimen was peripheral blood. Receptors originate from a man aged 55-75 years with acute or convalescent COVID-19. Each CDR3 is given with its conserved first and last residue. Fields, in order: J gene, clone size, V gene, D gene, CDR3 DNA, CDR3 protein. D genes are given only for firm matches. Expanded clones get a size class; other rows say once, few or many, or leave the size out.

j_gene: TRBJ1-2
abundance: .
v_gene: TRBV6-5
d_gene: .
CDR3nt: TGTGCCACCTCCCCATCCCACTCGGGAACACGTTACACCTTC
CDR3aa: CATSPSHSGTRYTF

j_gene: TRBJ1-1
abundance: .
v_gene: TRBV5-6
d_gene: .
CDR3nt: TGTGCCAGCAGCGCGAGAGGGGGATTGTATACTGAAGCTTTCTTT
CDR3aa: CASSARGGLYTEAFF

j_gene: TRBJ1-5
abundance: .
v_gene: TRBV28
d_gene: .
CDR3nt: TGTGCCAGCAGTCTTACAGCCAATCAGCCCCAGCATTTT
CDR3aa: CASSLTANQPQHF

j_gene: TRBJ2-3
abundance: .
v_gene: TRBV6-2/TRBV6-3
d_gene: TRBD2
CDR3nt: TGTGCCAGCAGTACCCTAGCGGGGAAGGCAGATACGCAGTATTTT
CDR3aa: CASSTLAGKADTQYF

j_gene: TRBJ2-1
abundance: .
v_gene: TRBV3-1/TRBV3-2
d_gene: .
CDR3nt: TGTGCCAGCAGACTGACACCGGACAGCTACAATGAGCAGTTCTTC
CDR3aa: CASRLTPDSYNEQFF

j_gene: TRBJ2-1
abundance: .
v_gene: TRBV9
d_gene: TRBD2
CDR3nt: TGTGCCAGCAGCGAGTGGACTAGCGGGAGTACTGAGCAGTTCTTC
CDR3aa: CASSEWTSGSTEQFF

j_gene: TRBJ2-2
abundance: .
v_gene: TRBV27
d_gene: TRBD2
CDR3nt: TGTGCCAGCAGACTAGCGGGAGGGACTAACACCGGGGAGCTGTTTTTT
CDR3aa: CASRLAGGTNTGELFF

j_gene: TRBJ1-6
abundance: few
v_gene: TRBV6-1
d_gene: .
CDR3nt: TGTGCCAGCAGTGAAAGCAGGGTACCTAATTCACCCCTCCACTTT
CDR3aa: CASSESRVPNSPLHF

j_gene: TRBJ1-2
abundance: .
v_gene: TRBV5-1
d_gene: .
CDR3nt: TGCGCCAGCAGCCCCGGACAAAACTATGGCTACACCTTC
CDR3aa: CASSPGQNYGYTF

j_gene: TRBJ1-2
abundance: few
v_gene: TRBV6-5
d_gene: .
CDR3nt: TGTGCCAGCAGTTACGGGCGGGACGGGTATGGCTACACCTTC
CDR3aa: CASSYGRDGYGYTF

j_gene: TRBJ2-7
abundance: .
v_gene: TRBV19
d_gene: TRBD2
CDR3nt: TGTGCCAGTAGTATAAGCGGGGAGAGCTACGAGCAGTACTTC
CDR3aa: CASSISGESYEQYF

j_gene: TRBJ2-7
abundance: .
v_gene: TRBV15
d_gene: .
CDR3nt: TGTGCCACCAGCAGAGGAGGGCCCCAGGGGTTCGAGCAGTACTTC
CDR3aa: CATSRGGPQGFEQYF

j_gene: TRBJ2-1
abundance: few
v_gene: TRBV14
d_gene: .
CDR3nt: TGTGCCAGCAGCCCCCTTAACTTCTTACCCAATGAGCAGTTCTTC
CDR3aa: CASSPLNFLPNEQFF

j_gene: TRBJ2-1
abundance: .
v_gene: TRBV10-1
d_gene: TRBD2
CDR3nt: TGCGCCAGCAGTCCGAGCGGGGGGCGACCCAATGAGCAGTTCTTC
CDR3aa: CASSPSGGRPNEQFF

j_gene: TRBJ2-3
abundance: once
v_gene: TRBV4-2
d_gene: TRBD2
CDR3nt: TGTGCCAGCAGCAAAGAGAGGACTAGCGGGATAGATACGCAGTATTTT
CDR3aa: CASSKERTSGIDTQYF

j_gene: TRBJ2-5
abundance: .
v_gene: TRBV5-1
d_gene: .
CDR3nt: TGCGCCAGCAGCTTCCGGGGGCAAGAGACCCAGTACTTC
CDR3aa: CASSFRGQETQYF

j_gene: TRBJ1-6
abundance: few
v_gene: TRBV5-4
d_gene: TRBD1
CDR3nt: TGTGCCAGCAGCTTACGGACAGGGGATTCACCCCTCCACTTT
CDR3aa: CASSLRTGDSPLHF

j_gene: TRBJ1-4
abundance: .
v_gene: TRBV6-5
d_gene: .
CDR3nt: TGTGCCAGCAGTTACGCGGCAGATAATGAAAAACTGTTTTTT
CDR3aa: CASSYAADNEKLFF

j_gene: TRBJ1-1
abundance: once
v_gene: TRBV5-6
d_gene: .
CDR3nt: TGTGCCAGCAGCTTGGTTTCCGCTACCCTGAACACTGAAGCTTTCTTT
CDR3aa: CASSLVSATLNTEAFF

j_gene: TRBJ2-2
abundance: few
v_gene: TRBV19
d_gene: .
CDR3nt: TGTGCCAGTAGTATAGATGTCCGAGGTTCCGGGGAGCTGTTTTTT
CDR3aa: CASSIDVRGSGELFF

j_gene: TRBJ2-3
abundance: .
v_gene: TRBV11-2
d_gene: .
CDR3nt: TGTGCCAGCAGCTTGGGAGTAGCAATCGGTACAGATACGCAGTATTTT
CDR3aa: CASSLGVAIGTDTQYF

j_gene: TRBJ1-4
abundance: .
v_gene: TRBV19
d_gene: .
CDR3nt: TGTGCCAGTAGCCCAGGGTTGGTCGGTGAAAAACTGTTTTTT
CDR3aa: CASSPGLVGEKLFF

j_gene: TRBJ2-7
abundance: .
v_gene: TRBV3-1/TRBV3-2
d_gene: .
CDR3nt: TGTGCCAGCAGCCAGTTCCGGGACAACTCCTACGAGCAGTACTTC
CDR3aa: CASSQFRDNSYEQYF

j_gene: TRBJ2-7
abundance: .
v_gene: TRBV13
d_gene: .
CDR3nt: TGTGCCAGCAGCCGCCAATGGGGGGGCAGAGACGAGCAGTACTTC
CDR3aa: CASSRQWGGRDEQYF

j_gene: TRBJ1-2
abundance: .
v_gene: TRBV7-2
d_gene: TRBD1
CDR3nt: TGTGCCAGCAGCTTAGCGCATTCCAGGCAGGGGGTAGGAGGTGGCTACACCTTC
CDR3aa: CASSLAHSRQGVGGGYTF

j_gene: TRBJ2-2
abundance: .
v_gene: TRBV7-3
d_gene: .
CDR3nt: TGTGCCAGCAGCTTTGCGTTGAACACCGGGGAGCTGTTTTTT
CDR3aa: CASSFALNTGELFF

j_gene: TRBJ1-3
abundance: once
v_gene: TRBV28
d_gene: .
CDR3nt: TGTGCCAGCAGACCCCCCGGGAACGGAAACACCATATATTTT
CDR3aa: CASRPPGNGNTIYF

j_gene: TRBJ1-1
abundance: few
v_gene: TRBV5-1
d_gene: .
CDR3nt: TGCGCCAGCAGCCTTCGGGGCACTGAAGCTTTCTTT
CDR3aa: CASSLRGTEAFF

j_gene: TRBJ1-1
abundance: .
v_gene: TRBV6-5
d_gene: .
CDR3nt: TGTGCCAGCAGAACAGGGCGATGGGCTTTCTTT
CDR3aa: CASRTGRWAFF

j_gene: TRBJ2-5
abundance: .
v_gene: TRBV10-3
d_gene: .
CDR3nt: TGTGCCATCAGTGAGCAGTCTAGCCAAGAGACCCAGTACTTC
CDR3aa: CAISEQSSQETQYF

j_gene: TRBJ1-5
abundance: .
v_gene: TRBV6-4
d_gene: .
CDR3nt: TGTGCCAGCAGTGGGGAGGCAGATCAGCCCCAGCATTTT
CDR3aa: CASSGEADQPQHF

j_gene: TRBJ1-6
abundance: once
v_gene: TRBV5-5
d_gene: .
CDR3nt: TGTGCCAGCAGCTTGGTTTACAGGAATTCACCCCTCCACTTT
CDR3aa: CASSLVYRNSPLHF

j_gene: TRBJ2-5
abundance: once
v_gene: TRBV19
d_gene: .
CDR3nt: TGTGCCAGTAGTTCCGCCGGGGGTAAGGGAGAGACCCAGTACTTC
CDR3aa: CASSSAGGKGETQYF

j_gene: TRBJ2-3
abundance: few
v_gene: TRBV5-6
d_gene: .
CDR3nt: TGTGCCAGCAGCTTTGACTGGTCCACAGATACGCAGTATTTT
CDR3aa: CASSFDWSTDTQYF

j_gene: TRBJ2-2
abundance: .
v_gene: TRBV24-1
d_gene: TRBD2
CDR3nt: TGTGCCACCAGTGATCCGATGACTAGCGGGAAGAACACCGGGGAGCTGTTTTTT
CDR3aa: CATSDPMTSGKNTGELFF

j_gene: TRBJ2-7
abundance: .
v_gene: TRBV7-9
d_gene: .
CDR3nt: TGTGCCAGCAGACCAGTAACAGTCAACTACGAGCAGTACTTC
CDR3aa: CASRPVTVNYEQYF

j_gene: TRBJ1-2
abundance: .
v_gene: TRBV6-1
d_gene: .
CDR3nt: TGTGCCAGCAGTGAAGCCTCGACAGGATGGAATGGCTACACCTTC
CDR3aa: CASSEASTGWNGYTF

j_gene: TRBJ1-3
abundance: .
v_gene: TRBV15
d_gene: .
CDR3nt: TGTGCCACCAGCAGAGATAAGCATACGGGAAACACCATATATTTT
CDR3aa: CATSRDKHTGNTIYF

j_gene: TRBJ2-2
abundance: .
v_gene: TRBV7-9
d_gene: .
CDR3nt: TGTGCCAGCAGCCTGCGGACAGAGCGGGAGCTGTTTTTT
CDR3aa: CASSLRTERELFF

j_gene: TRBJ2-2
abundance: .
v_gene: TRBV4-1
d_gene: TRBD2
CDR3nt: TGCGCCAGCAGCCAGGCTTTTAGCGGGAGAAACACCGGGGAGCTGTTTTTT
CDR3aa: CASSQAFSGRNTGELFF

j_gene: TRBJ1-2
abundance: .
v_gene: TRBV5-6
d_gene: .
CDR3nt: TGTGCCAGCAGCTTGGACCCCTTAGAATTTAACTATGGCTACACCTTC
CDR3aa: CASSLDPLEFNYGYTF

j_gene: TRBJ1-5
abundance: .
v_gene: TRBV5-1
d_gene: TRBD1
CDR3nt: TGCGCCAGCAGCTCTGGACAGGGAAATCAGCCCCAGCATTTT
CDR3aa: CASSSGQGNQPQHF

j_gene: TRBJ2-7
abundance: .
v_gene: TRBV12-3/TRBV12-4
d_gene: .
CDR3nt: TGTGCCAGCAGTTTCAGTCAGGGGGGCGAGCAGTACTTC
CDR3aa: CASSFSQGGEQYF

j_gene: TRBJ2-1
abundance: .
v_gene: TRBV5-1
d_gene: .
CDR3nt: TGCGCCAGCAGCTTAACCGGGACACCCAATGAGCAGTTCTTC
CDR3aa: CASSLTGTPNEQFF

j_gene: TRBJ1-5
abundance: .
v_gene: TRBV19
d_gene: .
CDR3nt: TGTGCCAGTAGCTTTTTGGAGGGACTACAGCATTTT
CDR3aa: CASSFLEGLQHF

j_gene: TRBJ1-3
abundance: .
v_gene: TRBV12-3/TRBV12-4
d_gene: .
CDR3nt: TGTGCCAGCAGTTTGACAGCTGGAAACACCATATATTTT
CDR3aa: CASSLTAGNTIYF

j_gene: TRBJ1-6
abundance: .
v_gene: TRBV6-6
d_gene: TRBD1
CDR3nt: TGTGCCAGCAGAACCGGACAGGGGGCTTCACCCCTCCACTTT
CDR3aa: CASRTGQGASPLHF

j_gene: TRBJ2-1
abundance: .
v_gene: TRBV29-1
d_gene: .
CDR3nt: TGCAGCGTTGGGACTGTGGGCTCCTACAATGAGCAGTTCTTC
CDR3aa: CSVGTVGSYNEQFF

j_gene: TRBJ2-2
abundance: .
v_gene: TRBV15
d_gene: TRBD2
CDR3nt: TGTGCCACCAGCAGAGATCGACTAGCGGGAGAGGCCGGGGAGCTGTTTTTT
CDR3aa: CATSRDRLAGEAGELFF

j_gene: TRBJ2-7
abundance: .
v_gene: TRBV10-3
d_gene: TRBD1
CDR3nt: TGTGCCATCAGTGTGCCCGACGGACAGGGGGTGGGGTACGAGCAGTACTTC
CDR3aa: CAISVPDGQGVGYEQYF